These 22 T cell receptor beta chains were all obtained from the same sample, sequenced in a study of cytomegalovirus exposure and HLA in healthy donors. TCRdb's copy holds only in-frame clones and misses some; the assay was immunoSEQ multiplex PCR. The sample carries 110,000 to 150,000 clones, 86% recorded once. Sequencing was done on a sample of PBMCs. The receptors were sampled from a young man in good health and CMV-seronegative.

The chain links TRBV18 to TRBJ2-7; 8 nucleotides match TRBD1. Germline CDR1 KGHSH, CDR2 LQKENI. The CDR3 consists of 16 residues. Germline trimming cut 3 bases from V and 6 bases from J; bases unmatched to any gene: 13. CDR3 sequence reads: CASSPSRTGFTGEQYF. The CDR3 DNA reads TGTGCCAGCTCACCTTCCCGGACAGGGTTTACAGGCGAGCAGTACTTC.

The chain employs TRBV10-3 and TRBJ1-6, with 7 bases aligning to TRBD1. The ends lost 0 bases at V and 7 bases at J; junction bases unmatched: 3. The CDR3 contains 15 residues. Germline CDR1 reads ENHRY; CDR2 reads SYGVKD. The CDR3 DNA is TGTGCCATCAGTGAGTCGGGGACAGAGAATTCACCCCTCCACTTT. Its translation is CAISESGTENSPLHF.

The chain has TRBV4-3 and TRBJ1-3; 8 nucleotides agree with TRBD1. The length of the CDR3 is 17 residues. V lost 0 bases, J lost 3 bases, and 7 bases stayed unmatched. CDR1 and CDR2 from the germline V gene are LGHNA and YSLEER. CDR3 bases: TGCGCCAGCAGCCAAGAAGTCCCCGGGACAGGTGGAAACACCATATATTTT. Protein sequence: CASSQEVPGTGGNTIYF.

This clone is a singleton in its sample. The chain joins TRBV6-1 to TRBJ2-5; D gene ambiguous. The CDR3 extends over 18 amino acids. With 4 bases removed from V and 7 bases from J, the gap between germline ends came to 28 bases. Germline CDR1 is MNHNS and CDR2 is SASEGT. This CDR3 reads CASSAPRSPGFLDVTQYF. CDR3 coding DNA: TGTGCCAGCAGTGCTCCCCGGAGCCCCGGTTTTCTGGATGTGACCCAGTACTTC.

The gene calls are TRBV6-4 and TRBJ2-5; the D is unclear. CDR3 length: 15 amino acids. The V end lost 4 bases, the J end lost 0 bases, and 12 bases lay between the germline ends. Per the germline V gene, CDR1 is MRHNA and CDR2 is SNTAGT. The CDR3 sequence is CASSGARRYQETQYF. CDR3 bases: TGTGCCAGCAGTGGGGCCCGCCGGTACCAAGAGACCCAGTACTTC.

CDR3: CAISERDRGNNYGYTF. The CDR3 DNA follows: TGTGCCATCAGTGAGAGGGACAGGGGGAATAACTATGGCTACACCTTC. The chain employs TRBV10-3 and TRBJ1-2; 11 positions match TRBD1. Germline assignment: CDR1 ENHRY and CDR2 SYGVKD. V dropped 2 bases and J dropped 1; count of bases not matched to a gene: 3. There are 16 residues in the CDR3.

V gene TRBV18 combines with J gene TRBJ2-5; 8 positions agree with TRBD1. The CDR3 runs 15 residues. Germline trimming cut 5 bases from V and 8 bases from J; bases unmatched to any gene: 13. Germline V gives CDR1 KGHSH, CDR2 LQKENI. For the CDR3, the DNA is TGTGCCAGCTCAGCTTCCGGGACAGGTGGGGGCACCCAGTACTTC. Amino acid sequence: CASSASGTGGGTQYF.

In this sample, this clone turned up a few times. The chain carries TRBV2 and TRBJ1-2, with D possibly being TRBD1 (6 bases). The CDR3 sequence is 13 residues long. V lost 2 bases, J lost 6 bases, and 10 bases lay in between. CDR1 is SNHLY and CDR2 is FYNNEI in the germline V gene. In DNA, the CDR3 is TGTGCCAGCAGTGAATTAGGGGGAAATGGCTACACCTTC. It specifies CASSELGGNGYTF.

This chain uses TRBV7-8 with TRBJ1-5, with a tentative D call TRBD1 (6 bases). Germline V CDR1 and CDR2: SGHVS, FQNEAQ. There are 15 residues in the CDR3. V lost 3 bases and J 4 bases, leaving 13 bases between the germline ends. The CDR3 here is CASSFQQGLNQPQHF. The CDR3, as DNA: TGTGCCAGCAGCTTCCAGCAGGGGCTAAATCAGCCCCAGCATTTT. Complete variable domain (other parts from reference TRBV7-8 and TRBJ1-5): GAGVSQSPRYKVAKRGQDVALRCDPISGHVSLFWYQQALGQGPEFLTYFQNEAQLDKSGLPSDRFFAERPEGSVSTLKIQRTQQEDSAVYLCASSFQQGLNQPQHFGDGTRLSIL.

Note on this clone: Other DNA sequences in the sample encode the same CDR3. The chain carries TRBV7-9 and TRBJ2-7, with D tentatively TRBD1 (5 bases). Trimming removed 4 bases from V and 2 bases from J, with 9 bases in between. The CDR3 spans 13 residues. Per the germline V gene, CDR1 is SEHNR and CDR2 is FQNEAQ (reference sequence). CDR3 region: CASSSSGPYEQYF. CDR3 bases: TGTGCCAGCAGCTCCTCAGGGCCCTACGAGCAGTACTTC.

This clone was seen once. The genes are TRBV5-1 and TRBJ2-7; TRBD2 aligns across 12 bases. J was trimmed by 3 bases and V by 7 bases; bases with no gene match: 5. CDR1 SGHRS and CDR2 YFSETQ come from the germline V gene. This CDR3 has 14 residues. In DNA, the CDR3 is TGCGCCAGCGGCGAGGGACTAGCGGGCTACGAGCAGTACTTC. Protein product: CASGEGLAGYEQYF.

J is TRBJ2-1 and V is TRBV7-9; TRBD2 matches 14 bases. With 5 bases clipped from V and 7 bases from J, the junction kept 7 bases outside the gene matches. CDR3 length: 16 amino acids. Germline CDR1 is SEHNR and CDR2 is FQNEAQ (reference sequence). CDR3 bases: TGTGCCAGCAGCCCTAGGACTAGCGGGGGGTGGAATGAGCAGTTCTTC. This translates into CASSPRTSGGWNEQFF.

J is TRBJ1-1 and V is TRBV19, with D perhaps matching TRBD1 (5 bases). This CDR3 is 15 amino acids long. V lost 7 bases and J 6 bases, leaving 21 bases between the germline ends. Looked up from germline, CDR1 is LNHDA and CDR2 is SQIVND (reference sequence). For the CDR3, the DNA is TGTGCCAGTACCATGGCGTTTTGGGGCCCGGCTGAAGCTTTCTTT. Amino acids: CASTMAFWGPAEAFF.

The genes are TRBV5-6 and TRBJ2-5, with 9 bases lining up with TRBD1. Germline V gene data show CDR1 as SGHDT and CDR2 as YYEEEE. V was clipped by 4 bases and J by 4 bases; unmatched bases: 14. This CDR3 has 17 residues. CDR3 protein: CASSSLTGGKKVETQYF. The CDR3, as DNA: TGTGCCAGCAGCAGCCTCACAGGGGGCAAAAAGGTAGAGACCCAGTACTTC.

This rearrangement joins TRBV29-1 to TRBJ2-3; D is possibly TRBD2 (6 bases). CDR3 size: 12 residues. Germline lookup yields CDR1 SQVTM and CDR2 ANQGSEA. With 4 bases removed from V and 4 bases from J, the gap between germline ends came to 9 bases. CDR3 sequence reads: CSVGREADTQYF. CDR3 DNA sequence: TGCAGCGTTGGGAGGGAAGCAGATACGCAGTATTTT.

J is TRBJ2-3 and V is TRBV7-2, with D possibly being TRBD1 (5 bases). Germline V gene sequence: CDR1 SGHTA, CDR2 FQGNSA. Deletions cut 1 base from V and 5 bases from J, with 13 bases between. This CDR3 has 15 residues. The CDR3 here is CASSLVRQGGDTQYF. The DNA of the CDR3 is TGTGCCAGCAGCTTAGTTCGGCAGGGTGGAGATACGCAGTATTTT. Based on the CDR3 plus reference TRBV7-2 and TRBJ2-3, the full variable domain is GAGVSQSPSNKVTEKGKDVELRCDPISGHTALYWYRQSLGQGLEFLIYFQGNSAPDKSGLPSDRFSAERTGGSVSTLTIQRTQQEDSAVYLCASSLVRQGGDTQYFGPGTRLTVL.

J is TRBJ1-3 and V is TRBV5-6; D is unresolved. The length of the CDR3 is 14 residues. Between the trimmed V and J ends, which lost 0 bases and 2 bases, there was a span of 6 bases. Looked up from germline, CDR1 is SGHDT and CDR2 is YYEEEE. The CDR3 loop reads CASSLASAGNTIYF. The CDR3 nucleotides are TGTGCCAGCAGCTTGGCGAGTGCTGGAAACACCATATATTTT.

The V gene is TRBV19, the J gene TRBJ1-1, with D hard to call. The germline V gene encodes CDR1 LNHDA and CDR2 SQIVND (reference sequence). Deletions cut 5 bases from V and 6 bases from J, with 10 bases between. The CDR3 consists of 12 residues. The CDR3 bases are TGTGCCAGTAGTGGTATCGGTGCTGAAGCTTTCTTT. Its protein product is CASSGIGAEAFF.

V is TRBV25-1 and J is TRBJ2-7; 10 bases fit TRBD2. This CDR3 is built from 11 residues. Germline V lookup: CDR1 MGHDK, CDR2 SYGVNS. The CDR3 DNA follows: TGTGCGGCTAGCGGGAGTTACGAGCAGTACTTC. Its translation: CAASGSYEQYF.

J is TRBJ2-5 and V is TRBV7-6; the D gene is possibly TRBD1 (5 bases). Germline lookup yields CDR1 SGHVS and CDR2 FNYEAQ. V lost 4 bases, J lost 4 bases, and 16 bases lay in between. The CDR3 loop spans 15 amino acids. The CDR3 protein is CASSSSLWQGETQYF. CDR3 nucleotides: TGTGCCAGCAGCTCCTCTCTCTGGCAGGGAGAGACCCAGTACTTC. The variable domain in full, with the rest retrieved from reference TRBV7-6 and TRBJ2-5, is GAGVSQSPRYKVTKRGQDVALRCDPISGHVSLYWYRQALGQGPEFLTYFNYEAQQDKSGLPNDRFSAERPEGSISTLTIQRTEQRDSAMYRCASSSSLWQGETQYFGPGTRLLVL.

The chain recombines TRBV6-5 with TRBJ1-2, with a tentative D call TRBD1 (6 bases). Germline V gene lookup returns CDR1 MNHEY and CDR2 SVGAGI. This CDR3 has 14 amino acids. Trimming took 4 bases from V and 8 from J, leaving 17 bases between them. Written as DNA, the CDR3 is TGTGCCAGCAGTTCACGGACAGCGAGTTACGGCTACACCTTC. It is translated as CASSSRTASYGYTF.

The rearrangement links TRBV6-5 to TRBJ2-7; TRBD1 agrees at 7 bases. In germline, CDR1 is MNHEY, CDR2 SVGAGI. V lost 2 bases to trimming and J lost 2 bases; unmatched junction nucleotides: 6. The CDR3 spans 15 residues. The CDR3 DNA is TGTGCCAGCAGTTACAGTAAACAGGGGACCTACGAGCAGTACTTC. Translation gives CASSYSKQGTYEQYF.